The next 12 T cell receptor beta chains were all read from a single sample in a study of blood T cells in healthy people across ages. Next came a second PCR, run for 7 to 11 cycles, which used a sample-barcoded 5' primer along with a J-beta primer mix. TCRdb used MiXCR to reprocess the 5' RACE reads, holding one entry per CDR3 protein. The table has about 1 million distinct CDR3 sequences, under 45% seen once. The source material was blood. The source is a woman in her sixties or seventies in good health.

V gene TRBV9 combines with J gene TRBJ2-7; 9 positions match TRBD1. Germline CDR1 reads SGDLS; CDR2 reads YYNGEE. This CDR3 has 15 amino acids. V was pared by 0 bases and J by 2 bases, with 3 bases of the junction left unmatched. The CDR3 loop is CASSVGDRDTYEQYF. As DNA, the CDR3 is TGTGCCAGCAGCGTAGGGGACAGGGACACCTACGAGCAGTACTTC.

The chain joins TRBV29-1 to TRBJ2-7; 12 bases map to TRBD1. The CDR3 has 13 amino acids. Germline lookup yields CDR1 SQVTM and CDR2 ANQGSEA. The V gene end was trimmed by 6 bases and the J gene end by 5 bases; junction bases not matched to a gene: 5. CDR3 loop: CSVGQGAMNEQYF. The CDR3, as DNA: TGCAGCGTGGGACAGGGGGCGATGAACGAGCAGTACTTC.

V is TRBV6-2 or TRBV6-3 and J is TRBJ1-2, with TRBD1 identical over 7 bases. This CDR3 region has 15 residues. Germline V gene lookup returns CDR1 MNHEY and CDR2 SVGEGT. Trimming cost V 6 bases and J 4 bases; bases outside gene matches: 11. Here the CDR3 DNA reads TGTGCCAGCAGACAAACCCGACAGGGTTCCTATGGCTACACCTTC. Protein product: CASRQTRQGSYGYTF.

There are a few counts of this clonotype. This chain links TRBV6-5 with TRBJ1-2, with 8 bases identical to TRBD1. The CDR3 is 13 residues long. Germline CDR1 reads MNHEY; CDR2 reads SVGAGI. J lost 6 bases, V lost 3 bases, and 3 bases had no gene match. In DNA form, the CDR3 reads TGTGCCAGCAGTTATGAGACAGGGGATGGCTACACCTTC. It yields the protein CASSYETGDGYTF.

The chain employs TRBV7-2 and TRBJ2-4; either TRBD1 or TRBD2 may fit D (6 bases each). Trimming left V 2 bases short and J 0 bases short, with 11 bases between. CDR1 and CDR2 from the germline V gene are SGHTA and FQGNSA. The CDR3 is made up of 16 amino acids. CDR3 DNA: TGTGCCAGCAGCTTATCGGGGGCGCTAGCCAAAAACATTCAGTACTTC. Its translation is CASSLSGALAKNIQYF.

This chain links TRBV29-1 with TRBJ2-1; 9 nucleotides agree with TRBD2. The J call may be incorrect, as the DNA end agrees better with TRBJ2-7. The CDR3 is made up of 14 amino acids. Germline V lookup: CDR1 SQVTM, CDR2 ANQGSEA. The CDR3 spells CSEEREDSYNEQYF. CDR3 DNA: TGCAGCGAAGAGCGGGAGGACTCCTACAATGAGCAGTACTTC.

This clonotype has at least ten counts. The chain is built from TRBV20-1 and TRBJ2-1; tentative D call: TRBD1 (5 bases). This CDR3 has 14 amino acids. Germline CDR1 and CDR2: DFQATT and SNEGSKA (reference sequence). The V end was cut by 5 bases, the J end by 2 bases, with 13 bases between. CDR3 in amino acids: CSASRQIPYNEQFF. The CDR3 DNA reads TGCAGTGCTTCTCGACAGATTCCCTACAATGAGCAGTTCTTC.

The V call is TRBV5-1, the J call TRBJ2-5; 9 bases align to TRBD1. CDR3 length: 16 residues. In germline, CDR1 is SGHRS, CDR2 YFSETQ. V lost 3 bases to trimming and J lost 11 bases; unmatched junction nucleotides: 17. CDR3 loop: CASSSSGTGHLGVQYF. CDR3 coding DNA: TGCGCCAGCAGCTCATCCGGGACAGGGCACCTCGGTGTTCAGTACTTC.

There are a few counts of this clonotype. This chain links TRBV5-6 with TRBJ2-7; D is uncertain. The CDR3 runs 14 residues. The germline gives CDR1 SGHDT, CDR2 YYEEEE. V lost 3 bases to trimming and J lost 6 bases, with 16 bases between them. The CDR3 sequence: CASSSGWGFGEQYF. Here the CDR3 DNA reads TGTGCCAGCAGCTCGGGTTGGGGTTTCGGCGAGCAGTACTTC.

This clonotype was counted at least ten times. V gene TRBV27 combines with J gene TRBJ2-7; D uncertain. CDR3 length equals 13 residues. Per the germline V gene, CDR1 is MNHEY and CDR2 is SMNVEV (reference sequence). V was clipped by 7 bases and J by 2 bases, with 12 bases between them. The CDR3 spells CASKRQAPYEQYF. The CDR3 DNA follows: TGTGCCAGCAAGAGGCAGGCCCCCTACGAGCAGTACTTC.

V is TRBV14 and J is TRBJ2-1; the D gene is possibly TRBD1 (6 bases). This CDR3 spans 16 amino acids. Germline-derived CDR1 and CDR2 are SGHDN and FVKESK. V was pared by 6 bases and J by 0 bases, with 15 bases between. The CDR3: CASSGLTGTSYNEQFF. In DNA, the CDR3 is TGTGCCAGCAGTGGATTGACAGGTACCTCCTACAATGAGCAGTTCTTC.

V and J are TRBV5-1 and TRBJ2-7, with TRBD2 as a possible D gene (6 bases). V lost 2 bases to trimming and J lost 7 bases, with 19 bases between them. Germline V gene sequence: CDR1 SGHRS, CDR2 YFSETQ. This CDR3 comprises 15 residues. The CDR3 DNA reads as TGCGCCAGCAGCTTTAGCGGAGACCCCTACAATGAGCAGTACTTC. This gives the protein CASSFSGDPYNEQYF.